What follows are 22 T cell receptor beta chains derived from one specimen sequenced in a study of CD8 T cells in Susac syndrome. Random hexamers primed reverse transcription of about 0.45 to 1 ug RNA. TCRdb reanalysed the immunoSEQ multiplex PCR reads using MiXCR and keeps one entry per CDR3 protein. The sample holds about 200,000 distinct CDR3 sequences, 92% seen once. Sequencing was done on a sample of CD8+ T cells from PBMCs. Receptor source: a human donor with multiple sclerosis.

The chain employs TRBV15 and TRBJ2-1; 13 nucleotides align to TRBD2. Germline assignment: CDR1 LNHNV and CDR2 YYDKDF (reference sequence). The CDR3 has 13 amino acids. With 6 bases clipped from V and 7 bases from J, the junction kept 0 bases outside the gene matches. CDR3 bases: TGTGCCACCAGGACTAGCGGGGGGAATGAGCAGTTCTTC. Its translation: CATRTSGGNEQFF.

The chain has TRBV2 and TRBJ1-5, with D perhaps TRBD1 (5 bases). This CDR3 comprises 15 residues. In germline, CDR1 is SNHLY, CDR2 FYNNEI. V was clipped by 3 bases and J by 0 bases, with 9 bases between them. The CDR3 spells CASSDFGGSNQPQHF. DNA of the CDR3: TGTGCCAGCAGTGACTTTGGGGGTAGCAATCAGCCCCAGCATTTT. The full variable domain, rest sourced from reference TRBV2 and TRBJ1-5, is EPEVTQTPSHQVTQMGQEVILRCVPISNHLYFYWYRQILGQKVEFLVSFYNNEISEKSEIFDDQFSVERPDGSNFTLKIRSTKLEDSAMYFCASSDFGGSNQPQHFGDGTRLSIL.

The V and J genes are TRBV7-9 and TRBJ2-5, with D possibly being TRBD1 or TRBD2 (5 bases each). The CDR3 contains 14 residues. V lost 5 bases and J lost 2, with 12 bases in between. Germline V gene lookup returns CDR1 SEHNR and CDR2 FQNEAQ (reference sequence). The CDR3 is CASSPWDRQETQYF. In DNA, the CDR3 is TGTGCCAGCAGCCCTTGGGACCGGCAAGAGACCCAGTACTTC. The whole variable domain, remainder taken from reference TRBV7-9 and TRBJ2-5, is DTGVSQNPRHKITKRGQNVTFRCDPISEHNRLYWYRQTLGQGPEFLTYFQNEAQLEKSRLLSDRFSAERPKGSFSTLEIQRTEQGDSAMYLCASSPWDRQETQYFGPGTRLLVL.

V and J are TRBV7-6 and TRBJ2-7, with 10 bases matching TRBD2. In germline, CDR1 is SGHVS, CDR2 FNYEAQ. CDR3 length equals 15 residues. After removal of 4 bases from V and 5 bases from J, the junction contained 8 bases not matched to a gene. Written as DNA, the CDR3 is TGTGCCAGCAGCTCACCTAGCGGGAGCTTCCACGAGCAGTACTTC. Translated, it gives CASSSPSGSFHEQYF.

This chain connects TRBV27 to TRBJ1-5; TRBD1 is a possible D gene (6 bases). Germline CDR1 MNHEY, CDR2 SMNVEV (reference sequence). The CDR3 contains 15 residues. V dropped 4 bases and J dropped 2 bases, with 12 bases sitting between them. CDR3 sequence: CASSSRQAGNQPQHF. In DNA, the CDR3 is TGTGCCAGCAGTTCCAGACAGGCTGGCAATCAGCCCCAGCATTTT.

V is TRBV5-6 and J is TRBJ2-7; D is perhaps TRBD1 (5 bases). Between the trimmed V and J ends, which lost 4 bases and 2 bases, there was a span of 19 bases. This CDR3 is built from 16 residues. The germline V gene has CDR1 SGHDT and CDR2 YYEEEE. The CDR3 region has the DNA TGTGCCAGCAGCGACCAGGACACTGAGATAGCCTACGAGCAGTACTTC. Its translation: CASSDQDTEIAYEQYF.

The CDR3 coding sequence is TGTGCCACCAGCAGGAAGGGACAGGCCCCCGGGGTGAGGGTGGGCTCCTACAATGAGCAGTTCTTC. As protein: CATSRKGQAPGVRVGSYNEQFF. The rearrangement joins TRBV15 to TRBJ2-1; 8 nucleotides line up with TRBD1. V trimming: 3 bases; J trimming: 0 bases; junction bases outside the gene matches: 22. Germline V gene data show CDR1 as LNHNV and CDR2 as YYDKDF (reference sequence). There are 22 residues in the CDR3. Full variable domain (rest looked up from reference TRBV15 and TRBJ2-1): DAMVIQNPRYQVTQFGKPVTLSCSQTLNHNVMYWYQQKSSQAPKLLFHYYDKDFNNEADTPDNFQSRRPNTSFCFLDIRSPGLGDTAMYLCATSRKGQAPGVRVGSYNEQFFGPGTRLTVL.

V and J are TRBV24-1 and TRBJ1-2, with D perhaps matching TRBD1 (5 bases). From germline, CDR1 is KGHDR and CDR2 SFDVKD. CDR3 length: 12 amino acids. V was trimmed by 5 bases and J by 6 bases, leaving 9 bases between them. The CDR3 is CATSGQKDGYTF. CDR3 nucleotide sequence: TGTGCCACCAGTGGACAGAAGGATGGCTACACCTTC.

The chain has TRBV20-1 and TRBJ1-1; D perhaps matches TRBD1 (5 bases). Germline CDR1 reads DFQATT; CDR2 reads SNEGSKA (reference sequence). V lost 4 bases and J lost 1, with 13 bases in between. The CDR3 spans 14 residues. CDR3 region: CSANFRDRNTEAFF. The CDR3, as DNA: TGCAGTGCTAACTTTAGAGACAGGAACACTGAAGCTTTCTTT.

V and J are TRBV6-5 and TRBJ2-2; no definite D call. Between the trimmed V and J ends, which lost 3 bases and 6 bases, there was a span of 8 bases. The CDR3 consists of 13 residues. CDR1 and CDR2 from the germline V gene are MNHEY and SVGAGI. The CDR3 spells CASSYSPPGELFF. In DNA form, the CDR3 reads TGTGCCAGCAGTTATTCCCCCCCCGGGGAGCTGTTTTTT.

V and J are TRBV6-5 and TRBJ1-1, with TRBD1 matching 7 bases. Germline V gene lookup returns CDR1 MNHEY and CDR2 SVGAGI. Trimming cost V 7 bases and J 5 bases; bases outside gene matches: 4. This CDR3 contains 12 residues. Here the CDR3 reads CASKTGRTEAFF. In nucleotides, the CDR3 is TGTGCCAGCAAGACAGGGAGGACTGAAGCTTTCTTT.

V usage is TRBV3-1 and J usage is TRBJ2-3, with 14 bases aligning to TRBD2. V was clipped by 4 bases and J by 5 bases; unmatched bases: 5. Germline CDR1 is LGHDT and CDR2 is YNNKEL (reference sequence). This CDR3 is built from 16 residues. Here the CDR3 DNA reads TGTGCCAGCAGCCTGACTAGCGGGGGGGCGTTAGATACGCAGTATTTT. Its translation: CASSLTSGGALDTQYF.

This clonotype was seen only a few times. The J gene is TRBJ2-1, the V gene TRBV11-2; 14 bases line up with TRBD2. Trimming took 1 base from V and 5 from J; bases not matched to a gene: 1. The CDR3 runs to 16 residues. CDR1 is SGHAT, CDR2 FQNNGV, per germline. CDR3 amino acids: CASSLGGLAGDNEQFF. DNA of the CDR3: TGTGCCAGCAGCTTAGGGGGACTAGCGGGGGACAATGAGCAGTTCTTC.

The chain couples TRBV7-8 to TRBJ2-7, with a possible D match to TRBD1 (6 bases). Trimming removed 5 bases at V and 11 bases at J, with 16 bases between. CDR3 size: 12 residues. CDR1 is SGHVS, CDR2 FQNEAQ, per germline. CDR3 bases: TGTGCCAGCAGCCAGGGGACGGTTGGGGAGTACTTC. Translation: CASSQGTVGEYF.

The V gene is TRBV7-3, the J gene TRBJ2-1; 9 bases agree with TRBD2. The CDR3 consists of 18 residues. V dropped 1 base and J dropped 4; count of bases not matched to a gene: 11. CDR1 is SGHTA and CDR2 is FQGTGA in the germline V gene. CDR3 sequence (DNA): TGTGCCAGCAGCTTAAGTTACCTAGCGGGACTCTCATACAATGAGCAGTTCTTC. Its translation is CASSLSYLAGLSYNEQFF.

V gene TRBV10-3 combines with J gene TRBJ2-7, with 7 positions matching TRBD1. CDR1 ENHRY and CDR2 SYGVKD come from the germline V gene. V trimming: 6 bases; J trimming: 4 bases; junction bases outside the gene matches: 15. The CDR3 runs to 16 residues. The CDR3 protein is CAIRQTNTGEMYEQYF. CDR3 coding DNA: TGTGCCATCAGACAAACAAATACAGGGGAGATGTACGAGCAGTACTTC.

This chain joins TRBV20-1 and TRBJ2-5; D is ambiguous. The ends were cut back, 0 bases at V and 5 bases at J, with 7 bases in the middle. CDR1 DFQATT and CDR2 SNEGSKA come from the germline V gene (reference sequence). This CDR3 has 12 residues. The chain's CDR3 is CSARDLSETQYF. The CDR3 DNA reads as TGCAGTGCTAGAGATCTTTCGGAGACCCAGTACTTC.

The rearrangement uses TRBV20-1 and TRBJ1-1; D gene ambiguous. Trimming shortened V by 0 bases and J by 0 bases, and 8 bases separated the two germline ends. The germline V gene has CDR1 DFQATT and CDR2 SNEGSKA (reference sequence). The CDR3 runs to 14 residues. The CDR3 region is CSARDLQLNTEAFF. The CDR3 coding sequence is TGCAGTGCTAGAGATCTACAGTTGAACACTGAAGCTTTCTTT.

The CDR3 sequence is CASSPIPGGGEQYF. CDR3 nucleotides: TGTGCCAGCAGCCCTATTCCAGGGGGGGGCGAGCAGTACTTC. The rearrangement uses TRBV12-3 or TRBV12-4 and TRBJ2-7; D may match TRBD1 or TRBD2 (7 bases each). Trimming removed 6 bases from V and 6 bases from J, with 18 bases in between. The CDR3 runs to 14 residues.

The rearrangement uses TRBV20-1 and TRBJ2-7; D gene ambiguous. Trimming removed 2 bases at V and 1 base at J, with 9 bases between. Germline CDR1 reads DFQATT; CDR2 reads SNEGSKA (reference sequence). The CDR3 has 13 residues. The CDR3 reads CSARLEISYEQYF. The CDR3 DNA reads TGCAGTGCTAGACTAGAGATATCCTACGAGCAGTACTTC.

The genes are TRBV6-5 and TRBJ2-5; 7 nucleotides match TRBD1. The CDR3 consists of 15 residues. V lost 2 bases and J lost 2; bases outside the gene matches: 5. CDR1 is MNHEY and CDR2 is SVGAGI in the germline V gene. DNA for the CDR3: TGTGCCAGCAGTTACCTGGGACAGAATCAAGAGACCCAGTACTTC. Residues: CASSYLGQNQETQYF.

The sample holds a few counts of this clonotype. The genes are TRBV24-1 and TRBJ1-4, with D unresolved. Germline-derived CDR1 and CDR2 are KGHDR and SFDVKD. The CDR3 has 14 amino acids. V lost 5 bases and J 0 bases, leaving 6 bases between the germline ends. CDR3 loop: CATSAGATNEKLFF. In DNA, the CDR3 is TGTGCCACCAGTGCCGGTGCAACTAATGAAAAACTGTTTTTT.